These T cell receptor beta chains were read from a single sample in a study of patients and donors after allogeneic stem cell transplantation. TCRdb analysed the RT-PCR reads with MiXCR anew, one entry per CDR3 protein. The table shows about 200,000 distinct CDR3 sequences, with less than 45% occurring only once. Sequencing input: blood, either unsorted or a sorted T cell fraction (not recorded which). Receptor source: a human donor who was either an allogeneic HSCT recipient or a stem cell or donor lymphocyte infusion donor (not recorded which). It is not recorded whose cells these are; they may come from a transplant donor. Both conserved end residues are part of each CDR3. The D gene is left open where the match is weak. The listing skips clone size in some rows; elsewhere it reads once, few, many or a size class.

>TRBV4-3|NA|NA|TRBJ2-7
CASSQYSGAYEQYF
TGCGCCAGCAGCCAATACTCCGGGGCCTACGAGCAGTACTTC
>TRBV6-6|NA|NA|TRBJ1-5
CASINSGGTRNQPQHF
TGTGCCAGCATCAACAGCGGGGGGACCCGCAATCAGCCCCAGCATTTT
>TRBV5-6|NA|NA|TRBJ1-2
CASSLGGPGYTF
TGTGCCAGCAGCTTAGGAGGTCCTGGCTACACCTTC
>TRBV3-1|NA|few|TRBJ1-2
CASSQGEGFGGYTF
TGTGCCAGCAGCCAAGGGGAAGGCTTCGGTGGCTACACCTTC
>TRBV15|TRBD2|NA|TRBJ2-1
CATSRDPTGGEDEQFF
TGTGCCACCAGCAGAGATCCAACGGGAGGTGAGGATGAGCAGTTCTTC
>TRBV28|NA|NA|TRBJ2-1
CASSSNPNEQFF
TGTGCCAGCAGTTCCAATCCCAATGAGCAGTTCTTC
>TRBV4-1|NA|NA|TRBJ1-1
CASSQERGMNTEAFF
TGCGCCAGCAGCCAAGAACGGGGGATGAACACTGAAGCTTTCTTT
>TRBV6-1|NA|NA|TRBJ2-7
CASIQTGLLYEQYF
TGTGCCAGCATCCAGACAGGTCTCCTCTACGAGCAGTACTTC
>TRBV12-3/TRBV12-4|NA|NA|TRBJ1-4
CASSLVGLGGKLFF
TGTGCCAGCAGTTTGGTAGGGCTTGGGGGAAAACTGTTTTTT
>TRBV9|TRBD2|NA|TRBJ2-1
CASSVGTSPVEQFF
TGTGCCAGCAGCGTAGGGACTAGTCCAGTTGAGCAGTTCTTC
>TRBV6-2/TRBV6-3|NA|few|TRBJ1-5
CASTYGQTSQPQHF
TGTGCCAGCACCTACGGACAGACCTCTCAGCCCCAGCATTTT
>TRBV7-9|TRBD1|NA|TRBJ1-3
CASSETGTGNTIYF
TGTGCCAGCAGCGAGACAGGGACTGGAAACACCATATATTTT
>TRBV7-9|NA|NA|TRBJ2-5
CASSPVEGVGETQYF
TGTGCCAGCAGTCCCGTTGAGGGAGTAGGGGAGACCCAGTACTTC
>TRBV20-1|NA|NA|TRBJ2-7
CSAWTVYEQYF
TGCAGTGCTTGGACAGTCTACGAGCAGTACTTC
>TRBV28|NA|NA|TRBJ2-7
CASRGKGLYEQYF
TGTGCCAGCAGGGGGAAGGGACTCTACGAGCAGTACTTC
>TRBV20-1|TRBD2|NA|TRBJ2-7
CSAIAGVDEQYF
TGCAGTGCTATAGCGGGAGTAGACGAGCAGTACTTC
>TRBV4-1|TRBD2|NA|TRBJ2-1
CASSQVSGIAHEQFF
TGCGCCAGCAGCCAAGTTAGCGGGATAGCCCATGAGCAGTTCTTC
>TRBV12-5|TRBD1|NA|TRBJ1-1
CASGHGEQGMAAFF
TGTGCTAGTGGTCATGGGGAACAGGGGATGGCAGCTTTCTTT
>TRBV6-5|TRBD1|few|TRBJ1-2
CASSPGTGNYGYTF
TGTGCCAGCAGTCCCGGGACAGGGAACTATGGCTACACCTTC
>TRBV6-2/TRBV6-3|NA|NA|TRBJ1-4
CASSDRDRNEKLFF
TGTGCCAGCAGCGACCGGGACCGAAATGAAAAACTGTTTTTT
>TRBV28|NA|NA|TRBJ1-6
CASREGPKGSPPLHF
TGTGCCAGCCGGGAAGGGCCTAAGGGTAGTCCACCCCTCCACTTT
>TRBV7-9|TRBD1|NA|TRBJ1-2
CASSDGTGDGYTF
TGTGCCAGCAGCGATGGGACAGGGGATGGCTACACCTTC
>TRBV6-1|NA|few|TRBJ1-5
CATQILGTRSNQPQHF
TGTGCCACACAGATTTTAGGGACACGGAGCAATCAGCCCCAGCATTTT
>TRBV7-3|TRBD2|NA|TRBJ2-3
CASSFPAGLAGFTSTDTQYF
TGTGCCAGCAGCTTCCCCGCCGGACTAGCGGGCTTCACTAGCACAGATACGCAGTATTTT
>TRBV3-1|TRBD1|NA|TRBJ1-1
CASSAGGAGEAFF
TGTGCCAGCAGTGCAGGGGGCGCAGGGGAAGCTTTCTTT
>TRBV6-1|NA|few|TRBJ1-2
CASSVTNYGYTF
TGTGCCAGCAGTGTAACCAACTATGGCTACACCTTC
>TRBV6-5|TRBD1|few|TRBJ1-1
CASSFRGLGRTEAFF
TGTGCCAGCAGTTTCAGGGGGCTCGGGAGAACTGAAGCTTTCTTT
>TRBV20-1|NA|NA|TRBJ2-7
CSASSLWEQYF
TGCAGTGCTAGTAGCCTCTGGGAGCAGTACTTC
>TRBV6-2/TRBV6-3|TRBD2|NA|TRBJ2-7
CASKNGLAGESYEQYF
TGTGCCAGCAAGAATGGCCTAGCGGGAGAATCCTACGAGCAGTACTTC
>TRBV9|NA|NA|TRBJ1-4
CASSVAPQLSEKLFF
TGTGCCAGCAGCGTAGCACCGCAACTGAGTGAAAAACTGTTTTTT
>TRBV15|NA|NA|TRBJ2-1
CATSREVYNEQFF
TGTGCCACCAGCAGAGAAGTTTACAATGAGCAGTTCTTC
>TRBV5-1|NA|NA|TRBJ1-2
CASSERTPNYGYTF
TGCGCCAGCAGCGAAAGGACACCTAACTATGGCTACACCTTC
>TRBV5-1|NA|few|TRBJ1-2
CASADYGNYGYTF
TGCGCCAGCGCTGACTATGGAAACTATGGCTACACCTTC
>TRBV30|NA|many|TRBJ1-4
CAWSPPDLGIEKLFF
TGTGCCTGGAGTCCGCCGGACCTCGGGATAGAAAAACTGTTTTTT
>TRBV7-2|NA|few|TRBJ1-2
CASSSRTENYGYTF
TGTGCCAGCAGCTCCCGGACGGAAAACTATGGCTACACCTTC